The T cell receptor beta chain described here comes from a study of T cell responses to AZD1222 COVID-19 vaccine. Whole-study results and caveats: Without day 14 samples, only post-peak T cell repertoires were studied. Females outnumbered males among donors, who were mostly white British; clonal diversity was possibly underestimated.

Generated by immunoSEQ multiplex PCR, the TCRdb table keeps only in-frame clones and is missing some. The data contain around 150,000 clones, 92% of them seen just once; the ten biggest clones take up about 3.6%. This CDR3 comprises 12 residues. CDR1 is LGHDT, CDR2 YNNKEL, per germline (reference sequence). The V end was cut by 2 bases, the J end by 7 bases, with 9 bases between. For this clone: Its antigen is unidentified.

The chain recombines TRBV3-1 (or the pseudogene TRBV3-2) with TRBJ2-7; D gene uncertain. This sequence was found in an adult who received the AZD1222 COVID-19 vaccine. Sample: peripheral blood, taken 28 days after the second AZD1222 dose. The CDR3 DNA is TGTGCCAGCAGCCAACGGCAACGGGAGCAGTACTTC. This translates into CASSQRQREQYF.